These 28 T cell receptor beta chains originate from one sample sequenced in a study of blood T cell repertoires in COVID-19. The assay was immunoSEQ multiplex PCR, and TCRdb's table has in-frame clones only and misses some. The repertoire holds some 120,000 clones, with about 92% as singletons. The sequenced sample was peripheral blood. The origin of the receptors is a man aged 55 to 70 with COVID-19, enrolled during active disease.

V is TRBV9 and J is TRBJ2-1, with D possibly being TRBD2 (6 bases). The CDR3 runs to 16 residues. V dropped 1 base and J dropped 3 bases, with 14 bases sitting between them. Germline V gene sequence: CDR1 SGDLS, CDR2 YYNGEE. The CDR3 region has the DNA TGTGCCAGCAGCGTACTCGGGGACGGGAGCTACAATGAGCAGTTCTTC. As protein: CASSVLGDGSYNEQFF.

This clone was seen a single time. The V call is TRBV5-1, the J call TRBJ2-6, with 7 bases identical to TRBD1. The CDR3 covers 20 residues. Germline V gives CDR1 SGHRS, CDR2 YFSETQ. Germline trimming cut 2 bases from V and 0 bases from J; bases unmatched to any gene: 14. The CDR3 bases are TGCGCCAGCAGCTTCACGGGACAGATAATATCTTACTCTGGGGCCAACGTCCTGACTTTC. It codes for CASSFTGQIISYSGANVLTF.

The V call is TRBV19, the J call TRBJ2-1; 9 positions match TRBD2. This CDR3 is 14 amino acids long. J gave up 2 bases and V 6 bases, and 2 bases lay outside the gene matches. Germline V lookup: CDR1 LNHDA, CDR2 SQIVND (reference sequence). The CDR3 DNA reads TGTGCCAGTAGGCTAGCGGGACCCTACAATGAGCAGTTCTTC. This gives the protein CASRLAGPYNEQFF.

This clone was seen only once. This chain connects TRBV7-6 to TRBJ2-2; weak D call: TRBD1 (5 bases). This CDR3 is 14 amino acids long. V lost 4 bases and J 3 bases, leaving 9 bases between the germline ends. Germline V gives CDR1 SGHVS, CDR2 FNYEAQ. The CDR3 sequence: CASSSRRDTGELFF. In DNA, the CDR3 is TGTGCCAGCAGCTCCCGCAGGGACACCGGGGAGCTGTTTTTT.

The chain couples TRBV4-1 to TRBJ2-3, with 8 bases identical to TRBD2. V shed 0 bases, J shed 4 bases, and the junction held 12 bases outside the gene matches. The CDR3 sequence is 18 residues long. Per the germline V gene, CDR1 is MGHRA and CDR2 is YSYEKL. In DNA form, the CDR3 reads TGCGCCAGCAGCCAAGAAAGGGAGGGAGCGGGAGTCGCAGATACGCAGTATTTT. Translated, it gives CASSQEREGAGVADTQYF.

A word on this clone: Other DNA sequences of this sample code for an identical CDR3. J is TRBJ1-3 and V is TRBV18, with 7 bases aligning to TRBD1. V lost 0 bases, J lost 0 bases, and 2 bases stayed unmatched. CDR3 length: 16 residues. Germline V gene sequence: CDR1 KGHSH, CDR2 LQKENI. CDR3 residues: CASSPPGQSSGNTIYF. CDR3 sequence (DNA): TGTGCCAGCTCACCACCGGGACAGAGCTCTGGAAACACCATATATTTT.

The V call is TRBV7-8, the J call TRBJ1-3, with D perhaps TRBD1 (5 bases). This CDR3 is built from 16 residues. The germline V gene encodes CDR1 SGHVS and CDR2 FQNEAQ. Trimming removed 5 bases at V and 2 bases at J, with 16 bases between. CDR3 in DNA: TGTGCCAGCAGCCCCGGGGGGGGTTTAGCTGGAAACACCATATATTTT. This sequence encodes CASSPGGGLAGNTIYF.

The rearrangement links TRBV4-1 to TRBJ2-5, with D possibly TRBD1 on 6 matching bases. The CDR3 is 16 residues long. Germline V gene data show CDR1 as MGHRA and CDR2 as YSYEKL. Trimming cost V 4 bases and J 1 base, with 16 bases left between them. Here the CDR3 reads CASSLGSRGGQETQYF. The CDR3, as DNA: TGCGCCAGCAGCCTCGGGTCCAGGGGCGGCCAAGAGACCCAGTACTTC.

This chain joins TRBV5-1 and TRBJ2-7, with D tentatively TRBD2 (6 bases). The ends were cut back, 4 bases at V and 6 bases at J, with 17 bases in the middle. Germline CDR1 SGHRS, CDR2 YFSETQ. The CDR3 loop spans 14 amino acids. CDR3 nucleotides: TGCGCCAGCAGCCTCGGGGGAACCCTTTCCGAGCAGTACTTC. Protein: CASSLGGTLSEQYF. The whole variable domain, filled in from reference TRBV5-1 and TRBJ2-7, reads KAGVTQTPRYLIKTRGQQVTLSCSPISGHRSVSWYQQTPGQGLQFLFEYFSETQRNKGNFPGRFSGRQFSNSRSEMNVSTLELGDSALYLCASSLGGTLSEQYFGPGTRLTVT.

In this sample, this clone turned up a few times. Other DNA sequences of this sample code for an identical CDR3. CDR3 nucleotides: TGTGCCAGCAGCTTGGGGCAGGGGAATTCACCCCTCCACTTT. It specifies CASSLGQGNSPLHF. The V and J genes are TRBV5-8 and TRBJ1-6; D may be TRBD1 (6 bases). The CDR3 has 14 amino acids. From germline, CDR1 is SGHTS and CDR2 YDEGEE. V shed 0 bases and J shed 7 bases, with 8 bases lying between them. Together with reference TRBV5-8 and TRBJ1-6, the CDR3 gives the full variable domain: EAGVTQSPTHLIKTRGQQATLRCSPISGHTSVYWYQQALGLGLQFLLWYDEGEERNRGNFPPRFSGRQFPNYSSELNVNALELEDSALYLCASSLGQGNSPLHFGNGTRLTVT.

This chain connects TRBV19 to TRBJ2-7; a weak D match, TRBD1 (5 bases). The CDR3 covers 14 residues. Germline CDR1 reads LNHDA; CDR2 reads SQIVND (reference sequence). Trimming removed 4 bases from V and 5 bases from J, with 15 bases in between. CDR3 in amino acids: CASSTPGRAHEQYF. DNA for the CDR3: TGTGCCAGTAGTACCCCCGGCAGGGCTCACGAGCAGTACTTC.

This clone was picked up many times. The chain employs TRBV19 and TRBJ2-1, with 8 bases that match TRBD1. The germline V gene has CDR1 LNHDA and CDR2 SQIVND (reference sequence). CDR3 length: 15 residues. The J segment lost 3 bases and the V segment lost 5 bases, leaving 6 bases of the junction unmatched. The DNA of the CDR3 is TGTGCCAGTAGTCCCCAGGGGGCAGGCTACAATGAGCAGTTCTTC. Translating gives CASSPQGAGYNEQFF.

The V call is TRBV6-4, the J call TRBJ2-1; 9 bases fit TRBD2. CDR3 size: 20 residues. CDR1 and CDR2 from the germline V gene are MRHNA and SNTAGT. Unmatched junction bases numbered 16, after V lost 4 bases and J lost 0 bases. This CDR3 is CASSGFPAGGSKHSYNEQFF. In DNA form, the CDR3 reads TGTGCCAGCAGTGGTTTTCCAGCGGGAGGATCTAAACACTCCTACAATGAGCAGTTCTTC.

This chain connects TRBV7-9 to TRBJ2-7; D is possibly TRBD2 (5 bases). The CDR3 spans 14 residues. Looked up from germline, CDR1 is SEHNR and CDR2 is FQNEAQ (reference sequence). V lost 0 bases and J 6 bases, leaving 12 bases between the germline ends. Written as DNA, the CDR3 is TGTGCCAGCAGCTTAGCGTTTAGCGAGAGCGAGCAGTACTTC. Translation: CASSLAFSESEQYF.

This chain connects TRBV12-3 or TRBV12-4 to TRBJ2-7, with D unresolved. V lost 4 bases and J lost 3, with 7 bases in between. This CDR3 spans 12 amino acids. The CDR3 DNA follows: TGTGCCAGCAGTTCCACAGTCTACGAGCAGTACTTC. It specifies CASSSTVYEQYF.

The chain joins TRBV19 to TRBJ2-6; 8 nucleotides line up with TRBD1. Germline assignment: CDR1 LNHDA and CDR2 SQIVND (reference sequence). Losses at the gene ends were 0 bases for V and 2 bases for J; bases not matched to a gene: 12. The CDR3 spans 20 residues. The CDR3 protein is CASSIESQKAGGPGANVLTF. DNA of the CDR3: TGTGCCAGTAGTATAGAATCTCAGAAGGCAGGGGGCCCTGGGGCCAACGTCCTGACTTTC.

The chain links TRBV7-3 to TRBJ2-2; perhaps TRBD1 as D (7 bases). CDR3 size: 16 residues. From germline, CDR1 is SGHTA and CDR2 FQGTGA. The V and J ends lost 1 base and 8 bases respectively, with 17 bases between them. In DNA form, the CDR3 reads TGTGCCAGCAGCTTAAGTCCAGGGGGAGGATCTGGGGAGCTGTTTTTT. Amino acid sequence: CASSLSPGGGSGELFF. The full variable domain, in which reference TRBV7-3 and TRBJ2-2 provide the parts outside the CDR3, is GAGVSQTPSNKVTEKGKYVELRCDPISGHTALYWYRQSLGQGPEFLIYFQGTGAADDSGLPNDRFFAVRPEGSVSTLKIQRTERGDSAVYLCASSLSPGGGSGELFFGEGSRLTVL.

The chain is built from TRBV27 and TRBJ2-7; 12 bases match TRBD1. V trimming: 3 bases; J trimming: 4 bases; junction bases outside the gene matches: 16. From germline, CDR1 is MNHEY and CDR2 SMNVEV (reference sequence). The CDR3 consists of 19 residues. CDR3 nucleotides: TGTGCCAGCAGTTTTCGTCCGCCCGGGACAGGGGGCGAAAGGTACGAGCAGTACTTC. It encodes CASSFRPPGTGGERYEQYF.

The chain links TRBV10-3 to TRBJ1-5; a weak D match, TRBD1 (5 bases). Germline V gene sequence: CDR1 ENHRY, CDR2 SYGVKD. The CDR3 extends over 14 amino acids. The ends were cut back, 5 bases at V and 2 bases at J, with 10 bases in the middle. CDR3 sequence (DNA): TGTGCCATCAGTATGACAGAGGGCAATCAGCCCCAGCATTTT. Amino acids: CAISMTEGNQPQHF.

J is TRBJ1-1 and V is TRBV28; no reliable D call. Germline V gene sequence: CDR1 MDHEN, CDR2 SYDVKM. This CDR3 comprises 14 residues. The V gene lost 7 bases and the J gene lost 0 bases, with 12 bases spanning the gap. CDR3 DNA sequence: TGTGCCAGCACGCAGAGGCAGATGAACACTGAAGCTTTCTTT. Protein sequence: CASTQRQMNTEAFF.

The V gene is TRBV30, the J gene TRBJ1-5, with D unclear. The CDR3 contains 14 residues. The germline V gene encodes CDR1 GTSNPN and CDR2 SVGIG (reference sequence). The V end lost 4 bases, the J end lost 0 bases, and 10 bases lay between the germline ends. The CDR3 is CAWITTLSNQPQHF. CDR3 coding DNA: TGTGCCTGGATCACGACTCTTAGCAATCAGCCCCAGCATTTT.

V usage is TRBV24-1 and J usage is TRBJ1-1, with 9 bases identical to TRBD1. This CDR3 is built from 15 residues. Losses at the gene ends were 5 bases for V and 1 base for J; bases not matched to a gene: 4. CDR1 and CDR2 (germline): KGHDR, SFDVKD. In DNA form, the CDR3 reads TGTGCCACCAGTGCCGGGACAGGGAGGAACACTGAAGCTTTCTTT. Its translation is CATSAGTGRNTEAFF.

This clone was found a few times. This rearrangement joins TRBV7-8 to TRBJ1-4; 7 nucleotides agree with TRBD1. This CDR3 comprises 19 residues. CDR1 and CDR2 (germline): SGHVS, FQNEAQ. The junction had 12 bases not matched to a gene; V was cut back by 0 bases and J by 2 bases. CDR3: CASSLAEGARIVTNEKLFF. The CDR3 DNA follows: TGTGCCAGCAGCTTAGCGGAGGGGGCACGGATAGTCACTAATGAAAAACTGTTTTTT.

The chain couples TRBV5-4 to TRBJ1-3; TRBD1 might be the D (5 bases). CDR1 is SGHNT, CDR2 YYREEE, per germline (reference sequence). V was trimmed by 3 bases and J by 2 bases, leaving 12 bases between them. The CDR3 loop spans 15 amino acids. The CDR3 region has the DNA TGTGCCAGCAGCTCCCTTCCGACAGCTGGAAACACCATATATTTT. Protein product: CASSSLPTAGNTIYF.

The chain is built from TRBV7-2 and TRBJ2-7; D gene uncertain. Deletions cut 6 bases from V and 1 base from J, with 13 bases between. Germline CDR1 reads SGHTA; CDR2 reads FQGNSA. The CDR3 is 14 amino acids. The CDR3 sequence is CASSYRVQSYEQYF. CDR3 DNA: TGTGCCAGCAGTTACCGGGTTCAATCCTACGAGCAGTACTTC.

V gene TRBV15 combines with J gene TRBJ2-5; D possibly corresponds to TRBD1 (6 bases). V lost 6 bases to trimming and J lost 5 bases, with 10 bases between them. In germline, CDR1 is LNHNV, CDR2 YYDKDF (reference sequence). There are 12 residues in the CDR3. The CDR3 bases are TGTGCCACCAGTCAGGGGAGCGAGACCCAGTACTTC. It is translated as CATSQGSETQYF.

This sequence joins TRBV18 and TRBJ1-4; 12 bases are a match to TRBD1. The V and J ends lost 9 bases and 6 bases, in that order; junction bases with no gene match: 8. From germline, CDR1 is KGHSH and CDR2 LQKENI. The CDR3 has 15 residues. CDR3 DNA: TGTGCCAGTCACTCGGGGACAGGGGGCGATGAAAAACTGTTTTTT. Translated: CASHSGTGGDEKLFF.

The chain joins TRBV7-2 to TRBJ1-6, with 8 positions matching TRBD1. Germline loops: CDR1 SGHTA, CDR2 FQGNSA. The CDR3 length is 12 residues. With 4 bases clipped from V and 13 bases from J, the junction kept 3 bases outside the gene matches. The CDR3 sequence is CASSSRQGPLHF. CDR3 sequence (DNA): TGTGCCAGCAGCTCCCGACAGGGGCCCCTCCACTTT. The whole variable domain, remainder taken from reference TRBV7-2 and TRBJ1-6, is GAGVSQSPSNKVTEKGKDVELRCDPISGHTALYWYRQSLGQGLEFLIYFQGNSAPDKSGLPSDRFSAERTGGSVSTLTIQRTQQEDSAVYLCASSSRQGPLHFGNGTRLTVT.